These 13 T cell receptor beta chains were all obtained from the same sample, sequenced in a study of blood T cell repertoires in COVID-19. The method was immunoSEQ multiplex PCR; TCRdb's version includes in-frame clones alone and lacks a portion of them. The sample lists about 95,000 clones, roughly 81% occurring once. Sequenced: peripheral blood. The receptor set was obtained from an elderly man with COVID-19, enrolled during active disease.

The chain has TRBV7-2 and TRBJ1-3; D is unclear. V was cut by 5 bases and J by 4 bases, with 15 bases left in between. Germline-derived CDR1 and CDR2 are SGHTA and FQGNSA. CDR3 length: 15 amino acids. The CDR3: CASSPTLPRGNTIYF. The CDR3 coding sequence is TGTGCCAGCAGCCCCACGCTCCCGCGGGGAAACACCATATATTTT.

The chain employs TRBV28 and TRBJ2-5; D ambiguous. This CDR3 spans 12 amino acids. Germline V lookup: CDR1 MDHEN, CDR2 SYDVKM. The germline V and J ends were trimmed by 4 bases and 5 bases, with 8 bases remaining between them. The chain's CDR3 is CASSSIVETQYF. As DNA, the CDR3 is TGTGCCAGCAGTTCAATAGTGGAGACCCAGTACTTC.

The chain employs TRBV3-1 (or the pseudogene TRBV3-2) and TRBJ2-5; 9 bases are shared with TRBD1. The length of the CDR3 is 15 residues. The J segment lost 5 bases and the V segment lost 0 bases, leaving 4 bases of the junction unmatched. CDR1 is LGHDT and CDR2 is YNNKEL in the germline V gene (reference sequence). The CDR3 is CASSQEDRGGETQYF. CDR3 nucleotide sequence: TGTGCCAGCAGCCAAGAGGACAGGGGCGGGGAGACCCAGTACTTC.

The chain uses TRBV2 and TRBJ1-5; D uncertain. V lost 0 bases and J 7 bases, leaving 16 bases between the germline ends. The CDR3 is 16 residues long. From germline, CDR1 is SNHLY and CDR2 FYNNEI. The CDR3 coding sequence is TGTGCCAGCAGTGAAGCGCGGGCCGTAGCGGGCCAGCCCCAGCATTTT. Encoded protein: CASSEARAVAGQPQHF.

The J gene is TRBJ2-1, the V gene TRBV27; 11 positions match TRBD1. The CDR3 runs to 19 residues. CDR1 is MNHEY and CDR2 is SMNVEV in the germline V gene (reference sequence). The ends lost 5 bases at V and 0 bases at J; junction bases unmatched: 12. The CDR3 DNA reads TGTGCCAGCAGTGCCCTGGGGACAGGGGGATTTCGCTCCTACAATGAGCAGTTCTTC. Translated: CASSALGTGGFRSYNEQFF.

V usage is TRBV20-1 and J usage is TRBJ1-5, with 9 bases identical to TRBD1. The V gene end was trimmed by 3 bases and the J gene end by 4 bases; junction bases not matched to a gene: 7. CDR1 and CDR2 (germline): DFQATT, SNEGSKA (reference sequence). The CDR3 spans 15 residues. CDR3 bases: TGCAGTGCTAGTCCTTCGGACAGGGGAAATCAGCCCCAGCATTTT. The encoded protein is CSASPSDRGNQPQHF.

V and J are TRBV7-2 and TRBJ2-7; perhaps TRBD1 as D (5 bases). Germline values: CDR1 SGHTA, CDR2 FQGNSA. There are 15 residues in the CDR3. V was trimmed by 1 base and J by 5 bases, leaving 15 bases between them. CDR3 loop: CASSLVLAGHNEQYF. DNA for the CDR3: TGTGCCAGCAGCTTAGTCCTGGCAGGGCACAACGAGCAGTACTTC.

The genes are TRBV11-2 and TRBJ2-1, with 13 bases lining up with TRBD2. The V segment lost 5 bases and the J segment 7 bases; nucleotides outside the gene matches: 11. Germline CDR1 is SGHAT and CDR2 is FQNNGV. The CDR3 covers 17 residues. CDR3 coding DNA: TGTGCCAGCAGCGAGACAATAGCGACTAGCGGGGGGAATGAGCAGTTCTTC. It is translated as CASSETIATSGGNEQFF.

This chain connects TRBV18 to TRBJ2-5; unclear D gene. The CDR3 has 15 residues. Germline assignment: CDR1 KGHSH and CDR2 LQKENI. The V gene lost 2 bases and the J gene lost 0 bases, with 10 bases spanning the gap. The chain's CDR3 is CASSPTVRNQETQYF. In DNA form, the CDR3 reads TGTGCCAGCTCACCAACAGTTAGAAACCAAGAGACCCAGTACTTC. Complete variable domain (other parts from reference TRBV18 and TRBJ2-5): NAGVMQNPRHLVRRRGQEARLRCSPMKGHSHVYWYRQLPEEGLKFMVYLQKENIIDESGMPKERFSAEFPKEGPSILRIQQVVRGDSAAYFCASSPTVRNQETQYFGPGTRLLVL.

The rearrangement uses TRBV18 and TRBJ2-7; 7 bases are a match to TRBD1. Germline V gene lookup returns CDR1 KGHSH and CDR2 LQKENI. V was clipped by 3 bases and J by 2 bases; unmatched bases: 10. The CDR3 runs to 16 residues. The CDR3 sequence: CASSPTTGAHTYEQYF. CDR3 DNA: TGTGCCAGCTCACCTACCACAGGGGCGCACACCTACGAGCAGTACTTC.

The V gene is TRBV24-1, the J gene TRBJ2-1, with 8 bases fitting TRBD1. CDR1 and CDR2 (germline): KGHDR, SFDVKD. The length of the CDR3 is 18 residues. The junction had 13 bases not matched to a gene; V was cut back by 3 bases and J by 4 bases. DNA for the CDR3: TGTGCCACCAGTGATATAATAGGGAGTCAGGGGGCGTACAATGAGCAGTTCTTC. Protein sequence: CATSDIIGSQGAYNEQFF.

The chain has TRBV14 and TRBJ2-2; the D is unclear. The CDR3 is made up of 15 amino acids. CDR1 and CDR2 from the germline V gene are SGHDN and FVKESK. V was shortened by 7 bases and J by 1 base, with 13 bases between the two germline ends. CDR3 sequence reads: CASTAVGRNTGELFF. The CDR3 DNA reads as TGTGCCAGCACCGCGGTAGGCAGGAACACCGGGGAGCTGTTTTTT.

The gene calls are TRBV11-2 and TRBJ2-3, with 8 bases identical to TRBD1. Trimming took 1 base from V and 5 from J; bases not matched to a gene: 14. The CDR3 contains 18 residues. CDR1 is SGHAT and CDR2 is FQNNGV in the germline V gene. CDR3 sequence reads: CASSLVPVLGQGGDTQYF. CDR3 nucleotide sequence: TGTGCCAGCAGCTTAGTCCCTGTGCTCGGACAGGGTGGAGATACGCAGTATTTT.